The 26 T cell receptor beta chains below were found in one sample sequenced in a study of cytomegalovirus exposure and HLA in healthy donors. PCR employed 60 Vbeta and 13 Jbeta primers. Data came from immunoSEQ multiplex PCR; TCRdb stores just in-frame clones and leaves some out. The data hold approximately 110,000 clones, with approximately 80% observed a single time. Specimen: PBMCs. The receptors were gathered from a middle-aged man in good health and CMV-seronegative.

The chain recombines TRBV11-2 with TRBJ2-1, with 10 nucleotides matching TRBD1. Trimming removed 4 bases from V and 8 bases from J; junction bases left unmatched: 8. Per the germline V gene, CDR1 is SGHAT and CDR2 is FQNNGV. The CDR3 is 15 amino acids. DNA of the CDR3: TGTGCCAGCAGCTCACCGGGACAGGGGAGCGATGAGCAGTTCTTC. Amino acids: CASSSPGQGSDEQFF.

The chain uses TRBV6-6 and TRBJ2-7; 11 bases are shared with TRBD1. Unmatched junction bases numbered 7, after V lost 2 bases and J lost 4 bases. CDR3 length equals 16 residues. Germline CDR1 reads MNHNY; CDR2 reads SVGAGI (reference sequence). CDR3 region: CASSYKVGQGAYEQYF. Here the CDR3 DNA reads TGTGCCAGCAGTTACAAGGTCGGACAGGGGGCTTACGAGCAGTACTTC.

This chain joins TRBV9 and TRBJ2-2; TRBD1 is a possible D gene (5 bases). CDR1 and CDR2 (germline): SGDLS, YYNGEE. V dropped 0 bases and J dropped 2 bases, with 11 bases sitting between them. The CDR3 sequence is 16 residues long. CDR3 bases: TGTGCCAGCAGCGTAGGAAGGACACGTAACACCGGGGAGCTGTTTTTT. Encoded protein: CASSVGRTRNTGELFF.

This clone has a handful of counts. The gene calls are TRBV21-1 and TRBJ1-4; the table assigns TRBD1, which was not confirmed against the DNA. TRBV21-1 is a known pseudogene. This CDR3 region has 16 residues. The CDR3 DNA follows: TGTGCCAGCAGCAGTGTGCCGGGACAAGAGAGAGAAAAACTGTTTTTT. This translates into CASSSVPGQEREKLFF.

This clone was picked up a small number of times. The V gene is TRBV2, the J gene TRBJ2-3; TRBD2 is a possible D gene (5 bases). The CDR3 totals 11 residues. Germline V gene sequence: CDR1 SNHLY, CDR2 FYNNEI. V was cut by 8 bases and J by 5 bases, with 8 bases left in between. The DNA for the CDR3 is TGTGCCAGCCTCCGGGAAGATACGCAGTATTTT. Translating gives CASLREDTQYF.

The chain employs TRBV5-1 and TRBJ2-7; 7 bases are shared with TRBD2. Germline V gives CDR1 SGHRS, CDR2 YFSETQ. The V segment lost 3 bases and the J segment 3 bases; nucleotides outside the gene matches: 9. CDR3 length: 15 residues. CDR3 loop: CASSWQQREGYEQYF. The CDR3 DNA reads TGCGCCAGCAGCTGGCAACAGCGGGAAGGCTACGAGCAGTACTTC.

The rearrangement links TRBV25-1 to TRBJ1-4, with TRBD1 matching over 7 bases. The germline CDR1 and CDR2 sequences are MGHDK and SYGVNS. The CDR3 runs 17 residues. V shed 3 bases, J shed 0 bases, and the junction held 7 bases outside the gene matches. The CDR3 DNA follows: TGTGCCAGCAGTGATTCTACAGGGGCCTCAACTAATGAAAAACTGTTTTTT. It yields the protein CASSDSTGASTNEKLFF.

V usage is TRBV7-9 and J usage is TRBJ2-7; 8 positions match TRBD1. V shed 4 bases, J shed 1 base, and the junction held 9 bases outside the gene matches. CDR3 size: 16 residues. From germline, CDR1 is SEHNR and CDR2 FQNEAQ (reference sequence). The CDR3 DNA is TGTGCCAGCAGCTCTAGTCGGGACAGGTTTTCCTACGAGCAGTACTTC. It is translated as CASSSSRDRFSYEQYF.

V usage is TRBV15 and J usage is TRBJ2-6; D remains unclear. This CDR3 contains 15 residues. V lost 0 bases and J lost 4, with 7 bases in between. Germline-derived CDR1 and CDR2 are LNHNV and YYDKDF (reference sequence). The CDR3 nucleotides are TGTGCCACCAGCAGAGACGGGTCCGGGGCCAACGTCCTGACTTTC. Amino acids: CATSRDGSGANVLTF.

The gene calls are TRBV7-2 and TRBJ2-7, with TRBD1 matching over 7 bases. This CDR3 spans 13 amino acids. V shed 5 bases and J 5 bases; nucleotides not matched to a gene: 6. Germline CDR1 SGHTA, CDR2 FQGNSA. The CDR3 sequence: CASSLDRIDEQYF. CDR3 nucleotides: TGTGCCAGCAGCCTGGACAGGATCGACGAGCAGTACTTC.

The count of this clone is one. The rearrangement links TRBV27 to TRBJ2-3; TRBD1 is a possible D gene (6 bases). CDR1 and CDR2 (germline): MNHEY, SMNVEV (reference sequence). The length of the CDR3 is 19 residues. Trimming removed 4 bases at V and 0 bases at J, with 23 bases between. The CDR3 bases are TGTGCCAGCAGTTCAATGTCCCCAAGGGGGTATGATAGCACAGATACGCAGTATTTT. Translating it yields CASSSMSPRGYDSTDTQYF.

The count of this clone is one. The rearrangement joins TRBV7-8 to TRBJ1-2, with D possibly matching TRBD1 (5 bases). In germline, CDR1 is SGHVS, CDR2 FQNEAQ. The CDR3 has 15 residues. V lost 2 bases and J 3 bases, leaving 13 bases between the germline ends. CDR3 residues: CASSLSQGSYYGYTF. The CDR3 DNA reads as TGTGCCAGCAGCTTATCTCAGGGCAGCTACTATGGCTACACCTTC.

This chain links TRBV15 with TRBJ1-2; the D is unclear. CDR1 LNHNV and CDR2 YYDKDF come from the germline V gene (reference sequence). V gave up 0 bases and J gave up 1 base, with 15 bases separating them. This CDR3 comprises 17 residues. The CDR3 is CATSRDGMGRGNYGYTF. CDR3 in DNA: TGTGCCACCAGCAGAGACGGAATGGGCCGTGGTAACTATGGCTACACCTTC.

The rearrangement joins TRBV7-9 to TRBJ1-1, with D possibly TRBD1 on 5 matching bases. V was cut by 7 bases and J by 4 bases, with 10 bases left in between. The CDR3 loop spans 12 amino acids. Germline CDR1 and CDR2: SEHNR and FQNEAQ (reference sequence). The CDR3 DNA reads TGTGCCAGCATGGGGGGGAGCACTGAAGCTTTCTTT. As protein: CASMGGSTEAFF.

This rearrangement joins TRBV5-8 to TRBJ1-2; tentative D call: TRBD1 (6 bases). Germline V gene sequence: CDR1 SGHTS, CDR2 YDEGEE. The CDR3 extends over 13 amino acids. The V end was cut by 4 bases, the J end by 13 bases, with 20 bases between. The CDR3 protein is CASSNTWTASFTF. CDR3 bases: TGTGCCAGCAGCAACACCTGGACAGCCAGCTTCACCTTC.

The CDR3 sequence is CASSHDGAGGYTF. The CDR3 nucleotides are TGTGCCAGTAGCCACGATGGGGCGGGAGGCTACACCTTC. V usage is TRBV19 and J usage is TRBJ1-2, with D possibly being TRBD1 (5 bases). There are 13 residues in the CDR3. The ends were cut back, 6 bases at V and 8 bases at J, with 16 bases in the middle. The germline V gene encodes CDR1 LNHDA and CDR2 SQIVND (reference sequence).

The CDR3 region has the DNA TGTGCCTGGAGTAAGCGCCCGAGGGGCAATCAGCCCCAGCATTTT. Amino acids: CAWSKRPRGNQPQHF. This chain uses TRBV30 with TRBJ1-5; D unclear. The V gene's germline CDR1 is GTSNPN and CDR2 SVGIG (reference sequence). With 2 bases removed from V and 2 bases from J, the gap between germline ends came to 13 bases. The CDR3 covers 15 residues.

This clone turned up a few times. The CDR3 reads CASSARLNDEQYF. Written as DNA, the CDR3 is TGTGCCAGCAGCGCTCGGTTAAACGACGAGCAGTACTTC. The chain combines TRBV9 with TRBJ2-7; D unclear. CDR1 SGDLS and CDR2 YYNGEE come from the germline V gene. This CDR3 has 13 amino acids. Trimming cost V 3 bases and J 5 bases, with 12 bases left between them.

This chain links TRBV5-1 with TRBJ2-3; TRBD2 matches 11 bases. This CDR3 region has 15 residues. CDR1 is SGHRS, CDR2 YFSETQ, per germline. After removal of 4 bases from V and 6 bases from J, the junction contained 7 bases not matched to a gene. In nucleotides, the CDR3 is TGCGCCAGCAGCCAGGCTAGCGGGGGGAGGGATACGCAGTATTTT. It codes for CASSQASGGRDTQYF.

The DNA for the CDR3 is TGCGCCAGCAGCCAAGACAGGGGACAGGGCGGCAATCAGCCCCAGCATTTT. Its translation: CASSQDRGQGGNQPQHF. The chain uses TRBV4-3 and TRBJ1-5, with TRBD1 matching 9 bases. The CDR3 loop spans 17 amino acids. Germline V gene sequence: CDR1 LGHNA, CDR2 YSLEER. V lost 0 bases to trimming and J lost 2 bases; unmatched junction nucleotides: 5.

The genes are TRBV12-5 and TRBJ2-6; D remains unclear. CDR1 LGHNT and CDR2 FRNRAP come from the germline V gene. V was shortened by 2 bases and J by 1 base, with 15 bases between the two germline ends. The CDR3 length is 18 residues. For the CDR3, the DNA is TGTGCTAGTGGTTTGACAGCAGGATACCTATCTGGGGCCAACGTCCTGACTTTC. Encoded protein: CASGLTAGYLSGANVLTF.

Of note for this clone: At one boundary the junction diverges from the germline segment, which might be a read error. The genes are TRBV18 and TRBJ2-6; D might be TRBD1 (5 bases). This CDR3 is 16 amino acids long. Germline assignment: CDR1 KGHSH and CDR2 LQKENI. The CDR3 region has the DNA TGTGCCAGCTCATATTTCCGAGACTCTGGGGCCAACGGCCTGACTTTC. Protein sequence: CASSYFRDSGANGLTF.

DNA for the CDR3: TGTGCCAGCAGTCCGGGACAGGTAGAGACCCAGTACTTC. Translated, it gives CASSPGQVETQYF. The rearrangement uses TRBV27 and TRBJ2-5, with 8 bases that match TRBD1. CDR1 MNHEY and CDR2 SMNVEV come from the germline V gene (reference sequence). The CDR3 runs 13 residues. The J segment lost 4 bases and the V segment lost 5 bases, leaving 3 bases of the junction unmatched.

This rearrangement joins TRBV19 to TRBJ2-7; TRBD1 aligns across 7 bases. Losses at the gene ends were 3 bases for V and 6 bases for J; bases not matched to a gene: 2. Germline V gene sequence: CDR1 LNHDA, CDR2 SQIVND (reference sequence). The CDR3 loop spans 12 amino acids. The CDR3 protein is CASSIPGGEQYF. CDR3 sequence (DNA): TGTGCCAGTAGTATCCCAGGGGGCGAGCAGTACTTC. The whole variable domain, remainder taken from reference TRBV19 and TRBJ2-7, is DGGITQSPKYLFRKEGQNVTLSCEQNLNHDAMYWYRQDPGQGLRLIYYSQIVNDFQKGDIAEGYSVSREKKESFPLTVTSAQKNPTAFYLCASSIPGGEQYFGPGTRLTVT.

This clone turned up a few times. The chain links TRBV5-6 to TRBJ1-3; D gene unclear. Deletions cut 2 bases from V and 0 bases from J, with 9 bases between. Germline CDR1 SGHDT, CDR2 YYEEEE. This CDR3 contains 15 residues. DNA of the CDR3: TGTGCCAGCAGCTTAAGAGCAAGCTCTGGAAACACCATATATTTT. Translating it yields CASSLRASSGNTIYF.

The V and J genes are TRBV7-2 and TRBJ2-1; no reliable D call. V was shortened by 7 bases and J by 0 bases, with 4 bases between the two germline ends. Germline loops: CDR1 SGHTA, CDR2 FQGNSA. This CDR3 has 12 amino acids. CDR3 sequence: CASTHSYNEQFF. DNA for the CDR3: TGTGCCAGCACCCACTCCTACAATGAGCAGTTCTTC.